Presented here are 20 T cell receptor beta chains from one specimen sequenced in a study of blood T cell repertoires in COVID-19 (dated by TCRdb to the early 2020s). Libraries came from the immunoSEQ multiplex PCR assay. TCRdb limited this immuneACCESS table to in-frame rearrangements with V and J called. A share of clones is missing; checked studies link under half to unresolved V genes, and the rest is unexplained. The sample profile shows a few hundred thousand clones; 80% to 90% of them were found once. The ten top clones hold 0.8% to 1% of the sample. The specimen was peripheral blood. These TCRs come from a man younger than 30 with COVID-19, enrolled during active disease.

The chain recombines TRBV7-9 with TRBJ2-7; no reliable D call. CDR3 size: 13 residues. From germline, CDR1 is SEHNR and CDR2 FQNEAQ (reference sequence). Between the trimmed V and J ends, which lost 5 bases and 1 base, there was a span of 9 bases. This CDR3 is CASSPTLSYEQYF. In DNA form, the CDR3 reads TGTGCCAGCAGCCCAACTCTGTCCTACGAGCAGTACTTC.

The chain employs TRBV19 and TRBJ2-7, with D perhaps matching TRBD1 (6 bases). CDR3 size: 17 residues. Germline CDR1 is LNHDA and CDR2 is SQIVND (reference sequence). V shed 5 bases and J shed 0 bases, with 20 bases lying between them. The CDR3 protein is CASSVRLGTMDSYEQYF. CDR3 DNA: TGTGCCAGTAGTGTTCGCTTAGGGACAATGGACTCCTACGAGCAGTACTTC.

The rearrangement joins TRBV2 to TRBJ2-3, with TRBD2 identical over 8 bases. The CDR3 covers 16 residues. Germline V gene lookup returns CDR1 SNHLY and CDR2 FYNNEI. The trim removed 2 bases at V and 5 bases at J, leaving 9 bases unmatched. The CDR3: CASSELAGGIGDTQYF. In DNA form, the CDR3 reads TGTGCCAGCAGTGAATTGGCGGGGGGTATAGGAGATACGCAGTATTTT.

The rearrangement joins TRBV27 to TRBJ1-3, with 7 nucleotides matching TRBD1. The CDR3 runs to 16 residues. The junction had 11 bases not matched to a gene; V was cut back by 5 bases and J by 4 bases. Looked up from germline, CDR1 is MNHEY and CDR2 is SMNVEV (reference sequence). As DNA, the CDR3 is TGTGCCAGCAGTCCGAGACAGGGAAGGTTCGGAAACACCATATATTTT. Its protein is CASSPRQGRFGNTIYF.

In DNA form, the CDR3 reads TGTGCCAGCAGCTTAGCCCGAGGGTACGAGCAGTACTTC. It is translated as CASSLARGYEQYF. This sequence joins TRBV7-2 and TRBJ2-7, with a weak D call TRBD2 (5 bases). This CDR3 comprises 13 residues. Deletions cut 0 bases from V and 4 bases from J, with 7 bases between. The germline V gene has CDR1 SGHTA and CDR2 FQGNSA. Supplemented by reference TRBV7-2 and TRBJ2-7, the full variable domain reads GAGVSQSPSNKVTEKGKDVELRCDPISGHTALYWYRQSLGQGLEFLIYFQGNSAPDKSGLPSDRFSAERTGGSVSTLTIQRTQQEDSAVYLCASSLARGYEQYFGPGTRLTVT.

The sample holds one count of this clone. This rearrangement joins TRBV30 to TRBJ1-2; the D gene is possibly TRBD1 (5 bases). This CDR3 comprises 15 residues. Between the trimmed V and J ends, which lost 4 bases and 3 bases, there was a span of 18 bases. Germline V gives CDR1 GTSNPN, CDR2 SVGIG (reference sequence). The CDR3 DNA reads as TGTGCCTGGAAAAAAGGAGGGGTGGGGGACTATGGCTACACCTTC. Its translation is CAWKKGGVGDYGYTF.

The chain couples TRBV5-4 to TRBJ2-1, with 11 positions matching TRBD2. The CDR3 covers 16 residues. Germline CDR1 is SGHNT and CDR2 is YYREEE (reference sequence). J gave up 3 bases and V 5 bases, and 7 bases lay outside the gene matches. For the CDR3, the DNA is TGTGCCAGCAGTAATAGCGGGGGGGCCGGCTACAATGAGCAGTTCTTC. The encoded protein is CASSNSGGAGYNEQFF.

This chain joins TRBV7-9 and TRBJ1-3; D not certain. CDR1 SEHNR and CDR2 FQNEAQ come from the germline V gene (reference sequence). Trimming pared 0 bases from V and 0 bases from J, leaving 12 bases between. This CDR3 is 17 amino acids long. CDR3 coding DNA: TGTGCCAGCAGCTTAGCCCGCCCTACGAGCTCTGGAAACACCATATATTTT. It is translated as CASSLARPTSSGNTIYF. Full variable domain (missing parts from reference TRBV7-9 and TRBJ1-3): DTGVSQNPRHKITKRGQNVTFRCDPISEHNRLYWYRQTLGQGPEFLTYFQNEAQLEKSRLLSDRFSAERPKGSFSTLEIQRTEQGDSAMYLCASSLARPTSSGNTIYFGEGSWLTVV.

The chain is built from TRBV5-1 and TRBJ2-1, with 7 nucleotides matching TRBD1. Germline lookup yields CDR1 SGHRS and CDR2 YFSETQ. The V and J ends lost 0 bases and 7 bases, in that order; junction bases with no gene match: 7. This CDR3 region has 15 residues. DNA of the CDR3: TGCGCCAGCAGCTTGGACAGCTACAGGGGAAATGAGCAGTTCTTC. It codes for CASSLDSYRGNEQFF. The full variable domain, completed using reference TRBV5-1 and TRBJ2-1, is KAGVTQTPRYLIKTRGQQVTLSCSPISGHRSVSWYQQTPGQGLQFLFEYFSETQRNKGNFPGRFSGRQFSNSRSEMNVSTLELGDSALYLCASSLDSYRGNEQFFGPGTRLTVL.

This clone was picked up one time. This chain links TRBV30 with TRBJ1-6; TRBD1 agrees at 10 bases. CDR1 and CDR2 from the germline V gene are GTSNPN and SVGIG (reference sequence). Trimming took 7 bases from V and 10 from J; bases not matched to a gene: 7. The CDR3 is 13 residues long. CDR3 nucleotide sequence: TGTGCCTCGGTGGGACAGGGGACCTCACCCCTCCACTTT. Residues: CASVGQGTSPLHF.

This chain uses TRBV5-8 with TRBJ2-4, with 11 bases fitting TRBD1. The CDR3 has 15 residues. The junction had 6 bases not matched to a gene; V was cut back by 4 bases and J by 6 bases. Germline CDR1 SGHTS, CDR2 YDEGEE. The CDR3: CASSTGTGGGNIQYF. The CDR3 bases are TGTGCCAGCAGCACCGGGACAGGGGGAGGAAACATTCAGTACTTC.

The V and J genes are TRBV2 and TRBJ2-3; 8 bases map to TRBD2. Germline CDR1 and CDR2: SNHLY and FYNNEI. The CDR3 loop spans 15 amino acids. The V and J ends lost 8 bases and 7 bases, in that order; junction bases with no gene match: 14. The CDR3 spells CASPPGLGSLHTQYF. CDR3 nucleotide sequence: TGTGCCAGCCCCCCGGGACTAGGAAGCTTGCATACGCAGTATTTT.

This chain links TRBV29-1 with TRBJ1-3, with D unresolved. The V end was cut by 3 bases, the J end by 4 bases, with 7 bases between. This CDR3 spans 12 amino acids. The germline gives CDR1 SQVTM, CDR2 ANQGSEA. The CDR3 DNA is TGCAGCGTTGAGAGCAGGGGAAACACCATATATTTT. Protein product: CSVESRGNTIYF. Full variable domain (outside the CDR3, taken from reference TRBV29-1 and TRBJ1-3): SAVISQKPSRDICQRGTSLTIQCQVDSQVTMMFWYRQQPGQSLTLIATANQGSEATYESGFVIDKFPISRPNLTFSTLTVSNMSPEDSSIYLCSVESRGNTIYFGEGSWLTVV.

V is TRBV7-9 and J is TRBJ2-7; possible D gene TRBD1, 6 bases. Germline-derived CDR1 and CDR2 are SEHNR and FQNEAQ (reference sequence). The CDR3 runs to 17 residues. The V end lost 2 bases, the J end lost 5 bases, and 22 bases lay between the germline ends. Here the CDR3 reads CASSLTLQGGSYHEQYF. As DNA, the CDR3 is TGTGCCAGCAGCTTAACCCTACAGGGTGGGTCGTACCACGAGCAGTACTTC. The whole variable domain, remainder taken from reference TRBV7-9 and TRBJ2-7, is DTGVSQNPRHKITKRGQNVTFRCDPISEHNRLYWYRQTLGQGPEFLTYFQNEAQLEKSRLLSDRFSAERPKGSFSTLEIQRTEQGDSAMYLCASSLTLQGGSYHEQYFGPGTRLTVT.

The genes are TRBV7-9 and TRBJ2-5, with TRBD1 matching 8 bases. Trimming took 1 base from V and 5 from J; bases not matched to a gene: 9. CDR1 and CDR2 from the germline V gene are SEHNR and FQNEAQ (reference sequence). This CDR3 has 16 amino acids. Here the CDR3 reads CASSLERTGNRETQYF. DNA of the CDR3: TGTGCCAGCAGCTTAGAAAGGACAGGGAATCGGGAGACCCAGTACTTC.

This chain connects TRBV7-9 to TRBJ1-5; 12 nucleotides line up with TRBD1. Per the germline V gene, CDR1 is SEHNR and CDR2 is FQNEAQ (reference sequence). The CDR3 runs to 16 residues. After removal of 5 bases from V and 7 bases from J, the junction contained 9 bases not matched to a gene. CDR3 sequence reads: CASSPGQGAPLQPQHF. The DNA of the CDR3 is TGTGCCAGCAGCCCGGGACAGGGGGCCCCTCTACAGCCCCAGCATTTT.

This clone came up once. The V gene is TRBV11-2, the J gene TRBJ2-7; perhaps TRBD1 as D (5 bases). Trimming left V 5 bases short and J 2 bases short, with 13 bases between. The CDR3 is made up of 14 amino acids. Germline V gene data show CDR1 as SGHAT and CDR2 as FQNNGV. The CDR3 reads CASSNTGNPYEQYF. CDR3 bases: TGTGCCAGCAGCAACACAGGTAACCCCTACGAGCAGTACTTC. Supplemented by reference TRBV11-2 and TRBJ2-7, the full variable domain reads EAGVAQSPRYKIIEKRQSVAFWCNPISGHATLYWYQQILGQGPKLLIQFQNNGVVDDSQLPKDRFSAERLKGVDSTLKIQPAKLEDSAVYLCASSNTGNPYEQYFGPGTRLTVT.

V and J are TRBV13 and TRBJ2-3, with 8 bases identical to TRBD2. The CDR3 has 16 amino acids. CDR1 is PRHDT and CDR2 is FYEKMQ in the germline V gene (reference sequence). J was trimmed by 2 bases and V by 5 bases; bases with no gene match: 9. CDR3 in amino acids: CASSPTGRAATDTQYF. Written as DNA, the CDR3 is TGTGCCAGCAGCCCCACCGGGAGGGCCGCCACAGATACGCAGTATTTT.

The gene calls are TRBV4-1 and TRBJ2-1; 9 nucleotides line up with TRBD2. Germline CDR1 MGHRA, CDR2 YSYEKL. With 0 bases clipped from V and 2 bases from J, the junction kept 2 bases outside the gene matches. The CDR3 totals 16 residues. The CDR3 sequence is CASSQELAGAYNEQFF. In DNA, the CDR3 is TGCGCCAGCAGCCAAGAACTAGCGGGCGCCTACAATGAGCAGTTCTTC.

The chain carries TRBV4-2 and TRBJ1-4, with D unresolved. Trimming stripped 1 base from V and 0 bases from J, with 9 bases between. This CDR3 spans 16 amino acids. Germline lookup yields CDR1 LGHNA and CDR2 YNFKEQ. Here the CDR3 reads CASSQGHSTTNEKLFF. DNA of the CDR3: TGTGCCAGCAGCCAAGGCCATTCTACAACTAATGAAAAACTGTTTTTT.